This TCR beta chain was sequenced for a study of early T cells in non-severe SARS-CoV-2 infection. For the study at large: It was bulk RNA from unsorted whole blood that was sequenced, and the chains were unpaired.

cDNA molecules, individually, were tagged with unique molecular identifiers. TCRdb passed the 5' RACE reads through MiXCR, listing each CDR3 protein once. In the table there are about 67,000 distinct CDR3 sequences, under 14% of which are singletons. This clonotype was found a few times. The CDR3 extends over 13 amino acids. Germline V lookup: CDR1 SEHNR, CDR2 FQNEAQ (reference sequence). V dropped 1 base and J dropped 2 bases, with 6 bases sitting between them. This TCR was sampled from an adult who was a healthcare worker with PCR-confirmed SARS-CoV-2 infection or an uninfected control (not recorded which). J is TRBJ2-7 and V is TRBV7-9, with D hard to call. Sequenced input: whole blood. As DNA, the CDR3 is TGTGCCAGCAGCTTAGTCGGCACCTACGAGCAGTACTTC. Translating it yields CASSLVGTYEQYF.